A selection of T cell receptor beta chains follows, all from one sample in a study of control samples from healthy donors and cancer patients. Clones were sequenced by immunoSEQ multiplex PCR, and TCRdb holds only the in-frame ones, with some missing. The table records 150,000 to 200,000 clones, 91% of them present only once. The sequenced sample was blood. Receptors originate from a middle-aged woman in good health. Both conserved end residues are part of each CDR3. The D gene is left open where the match is weak. Clone sizes are given selectively: once, few, many, or a class where the clone is expanded.

length,J,V,D,size,CDR3,DNA
15,TRBJ1-1,TRBV6-6,NA,NA,CASDLDGGLWTEAFF,TGTGCCAGCGACTTAGATGGGGGGCTTTGGACTGAAGCTTTCTTT
16,TRBJ1-5,TRBV19,TRBD1,NA,CASTKGEGASNQPQHF,TGTGCCAGTACAAAGGGAGAGGGGGCTAGCAATCAGCCCCAGCATTTT
12,TRBJ1-2,TRBV5-4,NA,NA,CASSFGSYGYTF,TGTGCCAGCAGCTTTGGGAGCTATGGCTACACCTTC
15,TRBJ1-2,TRBV19,NA,once,CASSIDEGRNYGYTF,TGTGCCAGTAGTATAGACGAGGGACGTAACTATGGCTACACCTTC
15,TRBJ2-1,TRBV7-7,TRBD1,NA,CASSLVPGQYNEQFF,TGTGCCAGCAGCTTAGTCCCGGGACAGTACAATGAGCAGTTCTTC
14,TRBJ1-2,TRBV14,NA,NA,CASSQASLGHGYTF,TGTGCCAGCAGCCAGGCTTCTTTAGGCCATGGCTACACCTTC
15,TRBJ1-1,TRBV6-5,NA,NA,CASSYSPRGYTEAFF,TGTGCCAGCAGTTACTCCCCAAGGGGGTACACTGAAGCTTTCTTT
14,TRBJ1-3,TRBV19,NA,NA,CASSRGASGNTIYF,TGTGCCAGTAGCCGAGGGGCCTCTGGAAACACCATATATTTT
15,TRBJ2-1,TRBV7-2,TRBD1,NA,CASSRQGSSYNEQFF,TGTGCCAGCAGTCGACAGGGTAGCTCCTACAATGAGCAGTTCTTC
12,TRBJ1-1,TRBV19,NA,NA,CANKRIGTEAFF,TGTGCCAATAAACGGATTGGCACTGAAGCTTTCTTT
12,TRBJ2-1,TRBV3-1/TRBV3-2,NA,once,CASSRGGNEQFF,TGTGCCAGCAGCAGAGGGGGCAATGAGCAGTTCTTC
14,TRBJ1-1,TRBV15,NA,NA,CATSRDRVNTEAFF,TGTGCCACCAGCAGAGACAGGGTGAACACTGAAGCTTTCTTT
14,TRBJ2-1,TRBV3-1/TRBV3-2,TRBD2,NA,CASRKAGGVYEQFF,TGTGCCAGCAGGAAAGCGGGGGGGGTCTATGAGCAGTTCTTC
15,TRBJ1-3,TRBV18,TRBD1,NA,CASSPFRGPGNTIYF,TGTGCCAGCTCACCATTCAGGGGGCCTGGAAACACCATATATTTT
15,TRBJ2-2,TRBV3-1/TRBV3-2,NA,NA,CASSRSGGNTGELFF,TGTGCCAGCAGCCGTAGCGGCGGAAACACCGGGGAGCTGTTTTTT
14,TRBJ2-2,TRBV19,NA,NA,CATRDRDYTGELFF,TGTGCCACAAGGGACCGAGACTACACCGGGGAGCTGTTTTTT
13,TRBJ1-4,TRBV7-6,NA,NA,CASSLVSNEKLFF,TGTGCCAGCAGCTTAGTGTCTAATGAAAAACTGTTTTTT
13,TRBJ1-1,TRBV2,NA,NA,CASSTEGNTEAFF,TGTGCCAGCAGTACGGAGGGGAACACTGAAGCTTTCTTT
16,TRBJ2-1,TRBV7-6,TRBD2,NA,CASSLALNPGGLEQFF,TGTGCCAGCAGCTTAGCGCTAAATCCGGGGGGGTTAGAGCAGTTCTTC
17,TRBJ2-5,TRBV24-1,NA,NA,CATSPSSYGTPQETQYF,TGTGCCACCAGTCCATCTTCCTACGGGACCCCACAAGAGACCCAGTACTTC
15,TRBJ1-5,TRBV19,TRBD1,NA,CASSPTGEGNQPQHF,TGTGCCAGTAGTCCTACAGGGGAGGGTAATCAGCCCCAGCATTTT
15,TRBJ2-7,TRBV19,NA,NA,CASRRTGVLSYEQYF,TGTGCCAGTAGAAGAACGGGGGTTCTATCCTACGAGCAGTACTTC
13,TRBJ2-7,TRBV12-3/TRBV12-4,TRBD1,NA,CASSLGQGYEQYF,TGTGCCAGCAGTTTGGGACAGGGCTACGAGCAGTACTTC
18,TRBJ1-1,TRBV7-6,NA,once,CASSSLRQGIMGNTEAFF,TGTGCCAGCAGCTCCTTGAGGCAGGGAATTATGGGAAACACTGAAGCTTTCTTT
16,TRBJ2-7,TRBV14,TRBD2,NA,CASREPTGTGRGEQYF,TGTGCCAGCAGAGAGCCTACCGGGACCGGGAGGGGCGAGCAGTACTTC
14,TRBJ1-2,TRBV6-5,NA,few,CASSYGTRANGYTF,TGTGCCAGCAGTTATGGAACACGGGCCAATGGCTACACCTTC
14,TRBJ2-5,TRBV10-3,NA,NA,CAISGVSGEETQYF,TGTGCCATCAGTGGGGTATCGGGGGAGGAGACCCAGTACTTC
15,TRBJ1-5,TRBV4-2,NA,NA,CASSLTLYSNQPQHF,TGTGCCAGCAGCCTTACCCTCTATAGCAATCAGCCCCAGCATTTT
14,TRBJ1-2,TRBV5-4,TRBD1,NA,CASSSETGNYGYTF,TGTGCCAGCAGCTCCGAGACAGGGAACTATGGCTACACCTTC
12,TRBJ1-2,TRBV6-4,NA,NA,CASSDSSYGYTF,TGTGCCAGCAGTGACTCCAGCTATGGCTACACCTTC
14,TRBJ1-1,TRBV19,TRBD1,few,CASSSRTGDTEAFF,TGTGCCAGTAGTTCCCGGACAGGGGACACTGAAGCTTTCTTT
13,TRBJ1-3,TRBV18,NA,NA,CASSPTTGNTIYF,TGTGCCAGCTCACCTACTACTGGAAACACCATATATTTT
14,TRBJ1-1,TRBV10-3,NA,NA,CAITASGLNTEAFF,TGTGCCATCACGGCGTCAGGGCTGAACACTGAAGCTTTCTTT